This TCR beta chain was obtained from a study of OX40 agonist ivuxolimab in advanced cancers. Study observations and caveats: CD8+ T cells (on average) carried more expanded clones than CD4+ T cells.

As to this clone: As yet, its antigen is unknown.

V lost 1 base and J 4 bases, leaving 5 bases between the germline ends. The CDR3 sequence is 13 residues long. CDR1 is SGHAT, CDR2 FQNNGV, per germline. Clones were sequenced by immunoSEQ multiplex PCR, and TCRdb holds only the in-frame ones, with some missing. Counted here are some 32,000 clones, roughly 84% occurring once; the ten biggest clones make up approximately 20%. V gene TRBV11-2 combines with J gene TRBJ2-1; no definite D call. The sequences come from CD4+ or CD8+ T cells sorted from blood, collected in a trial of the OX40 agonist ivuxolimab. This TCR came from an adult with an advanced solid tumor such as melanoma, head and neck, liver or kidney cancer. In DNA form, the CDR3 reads TGTGCCAGCAGCTTAGGTAGTTACAATGAGCAGTTCTTC. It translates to CASSLGSYNEQFF.